This TCR beta chain was observed in a study of T cell repertoires in cytomegalovirus infection (dated by TCRdb to about 2019). Turning to the overall study: Peptide stimulations targeted recently identified HLA-C-restricted CMV epitopes, whose presentation resists viral immunomodulation, together with well-studied HLA-B-restricted epitopes. The HLA type of each donor mattered for the analysis, because public TCR beta signatures pointed to carriage of CMV infection along with the matching HLA type.

To note about this clonotype: Its antigen has not been determined. Base qualities are not provided; no much larger clone lies one nucleotide away.

V loses 0 bases of germline sequence and J loses 2 bases, and the interval between the two ends is 13 bases. The CDR3 measures 15 amino acids from cysteine to phenylalanine. Of all the DNA, just the CDR3 is kept, 45 bases in frame from base 1. CDR1 DFQATT and CDR2 SNEGSKA were looked up in the germline V gene (reference sequence). Overall results and qualifications from the work: In the ex vivo response, HLA-C-restricted CMV-specific TCR beta clonotypes were dominant, and in two of eight donors the single most frequent clonotype came from this HLA-C-restricted group. In both this cohort and an independent cohort of 352 donors, the cumulative frequency of public TCR beta family members distinguished carriers of CMV infection plus the relevant HLA type.

TCRdb shows the sequencer as Illumina HiSeq 1500. TCRdb reworked the public reads: Q25 trimming with fastp, MiXCR clone assembly, productive beta chains retained. Here each entry gathers all rows of one CDR3 protein and keeps the most common genes and DNA. Present in this sample are approximately 1,000,000 distinct CDR3 sequences, 25% to 40% of which were seen just once. Together, the top ten hold 13% of the sample. This specimen's treatment or condition label, interpreted: in vitro stimulation with specific CMV peptide epitopes to enrich CMV-specific T cells. Recombination linked TRBV20-1 to TRBJ2-5, and the D gene may be TRBD1, 5 bases matching. The clonotype originates from a human donor in good health (CMV status not recorded). Some clones in this sample may be carry-over from other donors' samples. The sequencing here drew on cultured CD8+ T cells from PBMCs, taken from culture after CMV antigen stimulation. The CDR3 has the sequence CSARDRRQFQETQYF. Read as DNA, the sequence is TGCAGTGCTAGAGATCGGCGACAGTTTCAAGAGACCCAGTACTTC.